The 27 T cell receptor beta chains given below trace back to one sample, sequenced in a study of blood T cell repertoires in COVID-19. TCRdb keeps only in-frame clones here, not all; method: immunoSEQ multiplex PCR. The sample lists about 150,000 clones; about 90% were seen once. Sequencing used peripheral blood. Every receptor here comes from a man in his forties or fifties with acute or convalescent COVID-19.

The CDR3 sequence is CASSQDVTKTEAFF. The CDR3 coding sequence is TGTGCCAGCAGCCAAGATGTTACTAAAACTGAAGCTTTCTTT. The V call is TRBV4-2, the J call TRBJ1-1; no clear D gene. Trimming removed 0 bases at V and 5 bases at J, with 10 bases between. Germline V gives CDR1 LGHNA, CDR2 YNFKEQ. CDR3 length: 14 residues.

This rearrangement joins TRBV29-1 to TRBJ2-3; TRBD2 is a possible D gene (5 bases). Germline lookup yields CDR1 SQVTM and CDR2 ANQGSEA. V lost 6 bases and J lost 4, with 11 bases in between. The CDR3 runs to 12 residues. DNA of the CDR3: TGCAGCGTGGGTTTGGGAGCAGATACGCAGTATTTT. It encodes CSVGLGADTQYF.

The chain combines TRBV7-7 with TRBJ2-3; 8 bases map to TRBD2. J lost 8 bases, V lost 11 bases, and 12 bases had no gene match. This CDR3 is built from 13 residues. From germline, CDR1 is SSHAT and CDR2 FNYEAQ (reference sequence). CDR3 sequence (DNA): TGTGCCTCCGGGGGGGACTTGGACGGTACGCAGTATTTT. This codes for CASGGDLDGTQYF.

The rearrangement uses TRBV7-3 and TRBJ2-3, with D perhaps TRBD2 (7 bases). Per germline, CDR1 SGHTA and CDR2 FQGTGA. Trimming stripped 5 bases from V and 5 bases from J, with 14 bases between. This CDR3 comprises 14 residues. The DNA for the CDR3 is TGTGCCAGCAGCCCCCAAGGGGGGGGAGATACGCAGTATTTT. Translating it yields CASSPQGGGDTQYF.

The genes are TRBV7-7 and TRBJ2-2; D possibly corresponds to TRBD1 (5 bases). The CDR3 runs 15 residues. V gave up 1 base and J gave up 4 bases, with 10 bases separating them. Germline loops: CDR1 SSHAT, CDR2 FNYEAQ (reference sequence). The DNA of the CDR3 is TGTGCCAGCAGCTTAGTGGCAGGGCCCACCGGGGAGCTGTTTTTT. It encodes CASSLVAGPTGELFF.

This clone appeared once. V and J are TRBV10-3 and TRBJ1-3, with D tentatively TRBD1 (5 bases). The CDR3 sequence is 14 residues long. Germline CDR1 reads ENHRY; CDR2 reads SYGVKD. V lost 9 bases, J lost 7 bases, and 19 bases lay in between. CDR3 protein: CAIGAGGRRNTIYF. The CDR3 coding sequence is TGTGCCATTGGGGCCGGGGGAAGGAGGAACACCATATATTTT.

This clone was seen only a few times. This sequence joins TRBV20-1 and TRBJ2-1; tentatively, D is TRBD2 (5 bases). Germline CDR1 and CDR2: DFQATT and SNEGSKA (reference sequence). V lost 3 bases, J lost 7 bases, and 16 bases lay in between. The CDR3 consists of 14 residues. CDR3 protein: CSASPLESPNEQFF. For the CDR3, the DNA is TGCAGTGCTAGTCCACTAGAGTCCCCTAATGAGCAGTTCTTC.

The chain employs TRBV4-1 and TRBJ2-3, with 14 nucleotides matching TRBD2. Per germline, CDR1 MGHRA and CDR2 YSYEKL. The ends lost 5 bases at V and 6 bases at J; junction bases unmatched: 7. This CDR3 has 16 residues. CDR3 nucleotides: TGCGCCAGCAGCAAAGGGACTAGCGGGAGTACCGATACGCAGTATTTT. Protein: CASSKGTSGSTDTQYF.

The CDR3 spells CASSLDRDEQFF. As DNA, the CDR3 is TGTGCCAGCAGCTTGGACAGGGACGAGCAGTTCTTC. The V call is TRBV2, the J call TRBJ2-1; TRBD1 matches at 8 bases. Losses at the gene ends were 6 bases for V and 10 bases for J; bases not matched to a gene: 5. The CDR3 totals 12 residues. Germline CDR1 is SNHLY and CDR2 is FYNNEI.

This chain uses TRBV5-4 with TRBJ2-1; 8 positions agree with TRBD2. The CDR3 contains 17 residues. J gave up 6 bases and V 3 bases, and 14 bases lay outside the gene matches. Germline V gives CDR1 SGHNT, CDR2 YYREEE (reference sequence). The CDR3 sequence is CASSSQAGVRSGNEQFF. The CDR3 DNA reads TGTGCCAGCAGCTCTCAAGCGGGAGTGCGATCGGGCAATGAGCAGTTCTTC.

The CDR3 region is CASSIDGGRTEAFF. The CDR3 DNA reads as TGTGCCAGTAGTATAGATGGGGGCAGGACTGAAGCTTTCTTT. The rearrangement uses TRBV19 and TRBJ1-1, with a tentative D call TRBD1 (6 bases). Germline V gives CDR1 LNHDA, CDR2 SQIVND (reference sequence). There are 14 residues in the CDR3. The V and J ends lost 0 bases and 5 bases respectively, with 10 bases between them.

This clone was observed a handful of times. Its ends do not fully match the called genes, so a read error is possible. The CDR3 DNA is TGTGCCAGCAGTTTGGTCACAGGGTTTAACTATGGCTACACCTTC. This codes for CASSLVTGFNYGYTF. V usage is TRBV5-6 and J usage is TRBJ1-2, with D perhaps TRBD1 (6 bases). CDR3 size: 15 residues. Germline V lookup: CDR1 SGHDT, CDR2 YYEEEE.

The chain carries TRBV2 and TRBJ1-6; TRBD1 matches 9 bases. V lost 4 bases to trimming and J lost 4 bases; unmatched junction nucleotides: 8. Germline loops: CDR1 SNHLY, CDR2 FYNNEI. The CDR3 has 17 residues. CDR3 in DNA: TGTGCCAGCAGTGTCGGGACAGGGAACCATTATAATTCACCCCTCCACTTT. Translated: CASSVGTGNHYNSPLHF.

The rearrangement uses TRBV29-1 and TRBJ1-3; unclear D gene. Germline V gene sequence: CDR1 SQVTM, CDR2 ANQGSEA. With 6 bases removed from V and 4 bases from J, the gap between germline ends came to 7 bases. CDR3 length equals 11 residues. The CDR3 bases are TGCAGCGTGGTACAGGGAAACACCATATATTTT. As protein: CSVVQGNTIYF.

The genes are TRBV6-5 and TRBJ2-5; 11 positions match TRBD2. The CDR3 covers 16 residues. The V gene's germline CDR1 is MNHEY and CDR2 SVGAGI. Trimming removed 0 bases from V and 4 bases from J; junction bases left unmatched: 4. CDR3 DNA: TGTGCCAGCAGTTACTCACCTAGCGGGGGGAGAGAGACCCAGTACTTC. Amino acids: CASSYSPSGGRETQYF.

In DNA, the CDR3 is TGTGCCAGCACCCAAGGGACAGGGAAACGAAACACCATATATTTT. It codes for CASTQGTGKRNTIYF. The chain is built from TRBV11-2 and TRBJ1-3; 9 nucleotides align to TRBD1. Germline V CDR1 and CDR2: SGHAT, FQNNGV. The J segment lost 5 bases and the V segment lost 7 bases, leaving 9 bases of the junction unmatched. This CDR3 has 15 residues.

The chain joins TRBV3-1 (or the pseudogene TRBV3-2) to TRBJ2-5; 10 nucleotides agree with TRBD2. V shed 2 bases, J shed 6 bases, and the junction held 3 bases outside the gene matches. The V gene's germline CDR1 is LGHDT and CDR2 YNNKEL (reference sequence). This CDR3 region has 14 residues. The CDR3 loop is CASSQFSGRQTQYF. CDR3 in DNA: TGTGCCAGCAGCCAATTTAGCGGGAGGCAGACCCAGTACTTC.

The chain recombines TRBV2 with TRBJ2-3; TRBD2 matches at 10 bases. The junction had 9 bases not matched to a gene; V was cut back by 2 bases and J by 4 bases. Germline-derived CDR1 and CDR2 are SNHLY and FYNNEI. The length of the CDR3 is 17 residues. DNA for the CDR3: TGTGCCAGCAGTGAAATCCAGGGACTAGCGAGCCCAGATACGCAGTATTTT. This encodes CASSEIQGLASPDTQYF.

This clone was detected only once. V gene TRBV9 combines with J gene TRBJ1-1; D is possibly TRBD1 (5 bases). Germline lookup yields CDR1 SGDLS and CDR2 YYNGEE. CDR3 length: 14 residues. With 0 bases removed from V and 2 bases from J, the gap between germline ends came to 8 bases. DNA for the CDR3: TGTGCCAGCAGCGTAGCAGGGAAAAACACTGAAGCTTTCTTT. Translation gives CASSVAGKNTEAFF.

The CDR3 coding sequence is TGTGCCAGCAGCCAAGAACTAGCGGGAGCATTTGAGCAGTTCTTC. Encoded protein: CASSQELAGAFEQFF. This chain uses TRBV3-1 (or the pseudogene TRBV3-2) with TRBJ2-1; 11 nucleotides match TRBD2. The CDR3 has 15 residues. Trimming took 0 bases from V and 9 from J; bases not matched to a gene: 4. Germline V CDR1 and CDR2: LGHDT, YNNKEL (reference sequence).

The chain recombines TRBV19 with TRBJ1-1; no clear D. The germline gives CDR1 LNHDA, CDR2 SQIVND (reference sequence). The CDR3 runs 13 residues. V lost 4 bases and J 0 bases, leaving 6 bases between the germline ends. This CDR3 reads CASSTFMNTEAFF. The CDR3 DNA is TGTGCCAGTAGTACCTTTATGAACACTGAAGCTTTCTTT.

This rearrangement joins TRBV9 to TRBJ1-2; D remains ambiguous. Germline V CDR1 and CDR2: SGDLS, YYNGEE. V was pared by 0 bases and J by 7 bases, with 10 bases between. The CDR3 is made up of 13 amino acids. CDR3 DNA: TGTGCCAGCAGCGTAGCTCAAGAGGGTGGCTACACCTTC. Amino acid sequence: CASSVAQEGGYTF.

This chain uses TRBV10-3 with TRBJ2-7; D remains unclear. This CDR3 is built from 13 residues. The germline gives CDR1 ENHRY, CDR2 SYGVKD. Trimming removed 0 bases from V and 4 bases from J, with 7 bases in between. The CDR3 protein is CAISESPVYEQYV. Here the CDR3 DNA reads TGTGCCATCAGTGAGTCGCCGGTGTACGAGCAGTACGTC.

The CDR3 here is CASSYRTGGYEQYF. The CDR3 DNA reads as TGTGCCAGCAGTTACCGAACGGGAGGGTACGAGCAGTACTTC. This sequence joins TRBV6-5 and TRBJ2-7; 8 bases align to TRBD2. There are 14 residues in the CDR3. In germline, CDR1 is MNHEY, CDR2 SVGAGI. J lost 4 bases, V lost 2 bases, and 4 bases had no gene match.

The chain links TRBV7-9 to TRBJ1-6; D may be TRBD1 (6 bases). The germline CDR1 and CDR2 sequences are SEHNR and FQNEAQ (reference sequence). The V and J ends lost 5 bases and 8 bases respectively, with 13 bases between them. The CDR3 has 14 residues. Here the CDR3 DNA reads TGTGCCAGCAGCCCCAAGGGGGGGTATTCACCCCTCCACTTT. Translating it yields CASSPKGGYSPLHF.

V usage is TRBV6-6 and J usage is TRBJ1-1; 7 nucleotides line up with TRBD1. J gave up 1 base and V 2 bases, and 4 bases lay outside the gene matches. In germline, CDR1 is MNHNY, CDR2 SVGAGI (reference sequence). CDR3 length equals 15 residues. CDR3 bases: TGTGCCAGCAGTTACGGGGACAGAAAGAACACTGAAGCTTTCTTT. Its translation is CASSYGDRKNTEAFF.

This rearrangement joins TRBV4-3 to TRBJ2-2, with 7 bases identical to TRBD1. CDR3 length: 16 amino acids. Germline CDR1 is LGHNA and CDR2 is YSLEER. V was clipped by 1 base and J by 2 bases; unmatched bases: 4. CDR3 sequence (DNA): TGCGCCAGCAGCCAAGGGCCAGGGGGAAACACCGGGGAGCTGTTTTTT. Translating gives CASSQGPGGNTGELFF.